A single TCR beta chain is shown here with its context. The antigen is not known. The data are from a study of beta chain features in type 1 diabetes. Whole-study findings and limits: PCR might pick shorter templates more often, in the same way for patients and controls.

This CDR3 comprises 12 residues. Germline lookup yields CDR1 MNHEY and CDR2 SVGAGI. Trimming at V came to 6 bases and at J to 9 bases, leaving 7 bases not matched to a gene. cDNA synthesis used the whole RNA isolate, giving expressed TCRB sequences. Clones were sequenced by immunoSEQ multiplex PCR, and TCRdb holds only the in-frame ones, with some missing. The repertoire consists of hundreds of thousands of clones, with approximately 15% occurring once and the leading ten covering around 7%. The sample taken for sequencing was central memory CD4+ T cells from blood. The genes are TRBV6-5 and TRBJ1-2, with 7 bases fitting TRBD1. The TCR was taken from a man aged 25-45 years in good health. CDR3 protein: CASSPGQCCYTF. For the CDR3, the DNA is TGTGCCAGCAGCCCGGGACAGTGCTGCTACACCTTC.